This T cell receptor beta chain appears in the sequencing data of a study of PD-L1 blockade in urothelial cancer. Study-level information: Patients went on atezolizumab in the mid-2010s, receiving 1,200 mg intravenously every 3 weeks. Timepoints chosen for blood analysis were 3 weeks (second dose) and 6 weeks after treatment start. Blood-derived samples held a median approximately 140,000 T cells.

Described time point: pretreatment peripheral blood. The CDR3 length is 14 residues. Germline lookup yields CDR1 MNHEY and CDR2 SMNVEV (reference sequence). The ends lost 6 bases at V and 6 bases at J; junction bases unmatched: 10. TCRdb's table, derived via immunoSEQ multiplex PCR, lists solely in-frame clones and lacks some. The table has 60,000 or so clones, around 81% seen once; the top ten hold about 2.9%. The material was PBMCs, obtained around atezolizumab (anti-PD-L1) treatment. The receptor was isolated from a man aged 65 to 85 with urothelial cancer. The chain links TRBV27 to TRBJ1-1; 7 bases are a match to TRBD1. The CDR3: CASRSFTGVSEAFF. For the CDR3, the DNA is TGTGCCAGCAGATCGTTTACAGGGGTCTCTGAAGCTTTCTTT.